A single sample is the source of the 8 T cell receptor beta chains below, sequenced in a study of blood T cell repertoires in COVID-19. The protocol was immunoSEQ multiplex PCR, while the TCRdb copy is restricted to in-frame clones and leaves out a portion. The repertoire holds some 250,000 clones, with 80% to 90% as singletons. The sequencing input was peripheral blood. These receptors all come from an elderly man with acute or convalescent COVID-19.

V is TRBV19 and J is TRBJ2-1, with a weak D call TRBD2 (6 bases). This CDR3 region has 13 residues. The germline V and J ends were trimmed by 6 bases and 12 bases, with 18 bases remaining between them. Germline V gives CDR1 LNHDA, CDR2 SQIVND (reference sequence). The CDR3 sequence: CASSDGRTGGQFF. CDR3 nucleotide sequence: TGTGCCAGTAGCGACGGACGGACCGGGGGGCAGTTCTTC.

V gene TRBV11-2 combines with J gene TRBJ1-2; 7 bases fit TRBD1. V trimming: 0 bases; J trimming: 4 bases; junction bases outside the gene matches: 11. The CDR3 is made up of 17 amino acids. Germline lookup yields CDR1 SGHAT and CDR2 FQNNGV. The CDR3 coding sequence is TGTGCCAGCAGCTTAGATCTTGGTACAGGGGAGATCTATGGCTACACCTTC. Translated, it gives CASSLDLGTGEIYGYTF. The full variable domain, its missing parts supplied by reference TRBV11-2 and TRBJ1-2, is EAGVAQSPRYKIIEKRQSVAFWCNPISGHATLYWYQQILGQGPKLLIQFQNNGVVDDSQLPKDRFSAERLKGVDSTLKIQPAKLEDSAVYLCASSLDLGTGEIYGYTFGSGTRLTVV.

The chain couples TRBV19 to TRBJ2-3; no reliable D call. Germline loops: CDR1 LNHDA, CDR2 SQIVND (reference sequence). The CDR3 has 15 residues. V shed 7 bases and J shed 2 bases, with 16 bases lying between them. The CDR3 here is CASTSRDFYTDTQYF. The CDR3, as DNA: TGTGCCAGTACCTCCCGAGACTTTTACACAGATACGCAGTATTTT.

The V and J genes are TRBV5-5 and TRBJ2-3, with D perhaps TRBD2 (6 bases). This CDR3 has 16 residues. The V gene lost 4 bases and the J gene lost 0 bases, with 15 bases spanning the gap. Germline V lookup: CDR1 SGHKS, CDR2 YYEKEE (reference sequence). This CDR3 reads CASSRRLVGSTDTQYF. The CDR3 nucleotides are TGTGCCAGCAGCCGCCGACTAGTCGGGAGCACAGATACGCAGTATTTT.

Ten or more counts support this clone. V is TRBV27 and J is TRBJ2-7; weak D call: TRBD1 (7 bases). The CDR3 runs to 15 residues. The ends were cut back, 3 bases at V and 5 bases at J, with 17 bases in the middle. The germline V gene encodes CDR1 MNHEY and CDR2 SMNVEV (reference sequence). The CDR3 sequence: CASSFSTGDFNEQYF. Written as DNA, the CDR3 is TGTGCCAGCAGTTTCAGTACAGGGGACTTCAACGAGCAGTACTTC.

The gene calls are TRBV18 and TRBJ2-1; 12 bases match TRBD1. Germline trimming cut 3 bases from V and 6 bases from J; bases unmatched to any gene: 9. Germline V gives CDR1 KGHSH, CDR2 LQKENI. The CDR3 is 17 amino acids. The CDR3 sequence: CASSPIVGTGGFNEQFF. The CDR3 DNA sequence: TGTGCCAGCTCACCGATAGTCGGGACAGGGGGCTTCAATGAGCAGTTCTTC.

This chain links TRBV4-1 with TRBJ1-2; D perhaps matches TRBD1 (6 bases). Trimming stripped 5 bases from V and 6 bases from J, with 16 bases between. Germline V gene data show CDR1 as MGHRA and CDR2 as YSYEKL. This CDR3 is 14 amino acids long. Here the CDR3 DNA reads TGCGCCAGCAGCGAGGAATACAGGGTTGATGGCTACACCTTC. Its protein is CASSEEYRVDGYTF.

The V gene is TRBV21-1, the J gene TRBJ2-3; the tabulated D call, TRBD1, remains unverified against the DNA. TRBV21-1 is marked as a pseudogene. The CDR3 loop spans 20 amino acids. CDR3 residues: CASSTATGTGSEWATDTQYF. The CDR3 region has the DNA TGTGCCAGCAGCACCGCGACCGGGACAGGGAGTGAGTGGGCCACAGATACGCAGTATTTT.